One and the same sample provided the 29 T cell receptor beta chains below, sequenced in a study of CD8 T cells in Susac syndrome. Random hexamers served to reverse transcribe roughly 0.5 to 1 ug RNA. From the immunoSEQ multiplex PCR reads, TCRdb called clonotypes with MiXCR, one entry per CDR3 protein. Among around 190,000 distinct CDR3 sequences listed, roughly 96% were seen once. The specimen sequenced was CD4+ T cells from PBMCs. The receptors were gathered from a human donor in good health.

CDR3 coding DNA: TGTGCCAGCAGCTATGGGGAGAAGGGGGCGCGCCTCTATTTT. As protein: CASSYGEKGARLYF. The chain has TRBV2 and TRBJ2-3; 7 positions match TRBD1. This CDR3 is 14 amino acids long. Germline CDR1 and CDR2: SNHLY and FYNNEI. V trimming: 6 bases; J trimming: 15 bases; junction bases outside the gene matches: 18.

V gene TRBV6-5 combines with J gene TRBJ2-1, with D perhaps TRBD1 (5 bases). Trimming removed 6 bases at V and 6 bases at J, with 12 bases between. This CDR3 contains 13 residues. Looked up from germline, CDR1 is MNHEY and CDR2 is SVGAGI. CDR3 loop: CASSRTGLNEQFF. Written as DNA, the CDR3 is TGTGCCAGCAGCCGAACAGGTCTCAATGAGCAGTTCTTC.

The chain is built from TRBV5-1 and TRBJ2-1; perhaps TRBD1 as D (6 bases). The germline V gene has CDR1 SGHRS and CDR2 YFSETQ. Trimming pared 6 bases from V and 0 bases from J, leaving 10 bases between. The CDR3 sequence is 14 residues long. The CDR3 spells CASTRGSSYNEQFF. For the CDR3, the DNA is TGCGCCAGCACCAGGGGAAGCTCCTACAATGAGCAGTTCTTC.

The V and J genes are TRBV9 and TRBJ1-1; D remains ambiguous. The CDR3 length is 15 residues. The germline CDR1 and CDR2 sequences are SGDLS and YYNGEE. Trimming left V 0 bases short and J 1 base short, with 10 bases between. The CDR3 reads CASSVGPLENTEAFF. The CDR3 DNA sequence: TGTGCCAGCAGCGTAGGACCGTTAGAGAACACTGAAGCTTTCTTT.

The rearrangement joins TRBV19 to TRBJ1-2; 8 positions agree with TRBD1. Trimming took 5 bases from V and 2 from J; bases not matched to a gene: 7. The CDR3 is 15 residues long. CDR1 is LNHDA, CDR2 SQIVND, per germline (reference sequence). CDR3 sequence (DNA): TGTGCCAGTAGTGCCGGACAGGGCGTCAACTATGGCTACACCTTC. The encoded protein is CASSAGQGVNYGYTF.

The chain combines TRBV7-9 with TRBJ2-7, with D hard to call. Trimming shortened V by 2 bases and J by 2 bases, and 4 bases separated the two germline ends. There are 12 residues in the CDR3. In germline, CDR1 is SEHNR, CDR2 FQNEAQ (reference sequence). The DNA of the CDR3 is TGTGCCAGCAGCTTAACGACCTACGAGCAGTACTTC. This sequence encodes CASSLTTYEQYF.

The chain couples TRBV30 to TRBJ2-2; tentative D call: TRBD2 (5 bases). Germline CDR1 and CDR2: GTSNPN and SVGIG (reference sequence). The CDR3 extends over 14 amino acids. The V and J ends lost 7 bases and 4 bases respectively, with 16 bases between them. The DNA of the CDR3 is TGTGCCTCGCCTGCCGGGATCCTCACCGGGGAGCTGTTTTTT. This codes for CASPAGILTGELFF.

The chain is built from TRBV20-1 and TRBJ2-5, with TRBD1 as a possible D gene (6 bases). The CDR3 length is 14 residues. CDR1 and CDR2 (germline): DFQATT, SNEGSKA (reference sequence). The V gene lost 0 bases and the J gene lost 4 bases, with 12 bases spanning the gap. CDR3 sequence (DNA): TGCAGTGCTAGAGATCGTATAGGGGGAGAGACCCAGTACTTC. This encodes CSARDRIGGETQYF.

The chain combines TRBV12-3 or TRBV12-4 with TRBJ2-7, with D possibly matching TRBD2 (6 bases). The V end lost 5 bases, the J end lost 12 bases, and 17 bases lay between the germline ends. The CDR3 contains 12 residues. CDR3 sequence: CASSAGTSRRYF. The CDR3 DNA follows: TGTGCCAGCAGTGCCGGGACTTCAAGGAGGTACTTC.

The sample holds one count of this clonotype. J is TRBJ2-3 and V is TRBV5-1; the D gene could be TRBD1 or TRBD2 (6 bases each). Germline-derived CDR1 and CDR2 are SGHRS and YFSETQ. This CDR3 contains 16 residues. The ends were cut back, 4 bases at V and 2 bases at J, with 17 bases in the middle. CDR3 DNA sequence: TGCGCCAGCAGCACGGGGGCAAGAGCAGACACAGATACGCAGTATTTT. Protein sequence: CASSTGARADTDTQYF.

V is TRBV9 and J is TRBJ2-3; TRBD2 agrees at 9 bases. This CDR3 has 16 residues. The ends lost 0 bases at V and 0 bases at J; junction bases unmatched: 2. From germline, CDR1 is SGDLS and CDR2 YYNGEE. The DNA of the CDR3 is TGTGCCAGCAGCGTAGAGACTAGCGGAAGCACAGATACGCAGTATTTT. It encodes CASSVETSGSTDTQYF. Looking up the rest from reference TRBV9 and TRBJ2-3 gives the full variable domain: DSGVTQTPKHLITATGQRVTLRCSPRSGDLSVYWYQQSLDQGLQFLIQYYNGEERAKGNILERFSAQQFPDLHSELNLSSLELGDSALYFCASSVETSGSTDTQYFGPGTRLTVL.

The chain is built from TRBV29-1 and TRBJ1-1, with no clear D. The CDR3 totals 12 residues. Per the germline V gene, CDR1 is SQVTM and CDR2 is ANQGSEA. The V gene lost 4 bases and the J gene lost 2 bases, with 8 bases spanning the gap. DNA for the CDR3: TGCAGCGTTGCACTGCTAAACACTGAAGCTTTCTTT. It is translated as CSVALLNTEAFF.

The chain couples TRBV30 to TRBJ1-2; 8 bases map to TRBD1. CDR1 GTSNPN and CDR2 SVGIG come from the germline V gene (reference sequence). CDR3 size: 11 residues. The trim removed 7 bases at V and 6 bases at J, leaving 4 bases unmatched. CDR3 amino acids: CALDRVDGYTF. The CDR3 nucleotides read TGTGCCTTGGACAGGGTTGATGGCTACACCTTC.

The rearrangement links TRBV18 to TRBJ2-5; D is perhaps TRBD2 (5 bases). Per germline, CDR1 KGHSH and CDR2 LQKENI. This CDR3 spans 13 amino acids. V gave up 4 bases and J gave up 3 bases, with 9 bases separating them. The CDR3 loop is CASSLLGEETQYF. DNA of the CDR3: TGTGCCAGCTCACTTTTGGGAGAAGAGACCCAGTACTTC.

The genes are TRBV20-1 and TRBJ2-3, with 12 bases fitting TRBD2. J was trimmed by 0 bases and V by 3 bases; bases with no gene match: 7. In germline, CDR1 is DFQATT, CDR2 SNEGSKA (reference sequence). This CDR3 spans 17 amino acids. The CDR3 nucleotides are TGCAGTGCTAGGACTAGCGGGAGCGGGGGGAGCACAGATACGCAGTATTTT. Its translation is CSARTSGSGGSTDTQYF.

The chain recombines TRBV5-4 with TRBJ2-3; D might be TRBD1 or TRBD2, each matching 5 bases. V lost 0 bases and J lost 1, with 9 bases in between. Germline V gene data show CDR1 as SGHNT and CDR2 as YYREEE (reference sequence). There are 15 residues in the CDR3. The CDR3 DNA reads TGTGCCAGCAGCTTGGAGCCGGGACGCACAGATACGCAGTATTTT. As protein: CASSLEPGRTDTQYF.

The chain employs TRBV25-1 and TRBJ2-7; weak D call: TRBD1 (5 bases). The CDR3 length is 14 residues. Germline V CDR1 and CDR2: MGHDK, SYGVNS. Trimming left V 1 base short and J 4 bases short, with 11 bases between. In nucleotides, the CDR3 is TGTGCCAGCAGTGAATCGCCCCAGGGATACGAGCAGTACGTC. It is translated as CASSESPQGYEQYV.

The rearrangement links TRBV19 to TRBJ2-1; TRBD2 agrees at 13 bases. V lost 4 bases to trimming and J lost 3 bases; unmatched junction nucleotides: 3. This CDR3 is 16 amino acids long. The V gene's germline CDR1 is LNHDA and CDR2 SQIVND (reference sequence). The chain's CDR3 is CASSRGTSGNYNEQFF. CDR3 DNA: TGTGCCAGTAGTAGAGGGACTAGCGGGAACTACAATGAGCAGTTCTTC.

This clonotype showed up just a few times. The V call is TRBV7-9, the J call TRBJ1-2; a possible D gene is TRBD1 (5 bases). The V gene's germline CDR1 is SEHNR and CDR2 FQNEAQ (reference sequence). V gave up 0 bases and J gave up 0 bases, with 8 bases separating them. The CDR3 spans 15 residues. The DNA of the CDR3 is TGTGCCAGCAGCTTAGCCGGGGGAACTAACTATGGCTACACCTTC. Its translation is CASSLAGGTNYGYTF.

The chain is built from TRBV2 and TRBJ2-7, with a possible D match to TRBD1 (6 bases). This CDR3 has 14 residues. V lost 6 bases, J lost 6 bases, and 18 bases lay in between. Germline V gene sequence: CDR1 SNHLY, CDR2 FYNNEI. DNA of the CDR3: TGTGCCAGCAGGACCTCCGGACCGGACAGCGAGCAGTACTTC. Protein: CASRTSGPDSEQYF.

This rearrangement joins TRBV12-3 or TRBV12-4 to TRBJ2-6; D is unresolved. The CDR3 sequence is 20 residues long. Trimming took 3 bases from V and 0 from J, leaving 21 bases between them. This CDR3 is CASSFSALAGALSGANVLTF. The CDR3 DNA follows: TGTGCCAGCAGTTTTTCGGCCTTAGCAGGAGCGCTCTCTGGGGCCAACGTCCTGACTTTC.

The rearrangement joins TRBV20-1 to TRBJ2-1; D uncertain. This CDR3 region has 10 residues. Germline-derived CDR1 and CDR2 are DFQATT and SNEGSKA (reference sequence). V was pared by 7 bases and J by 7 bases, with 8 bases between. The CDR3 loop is CSVWGNEQFF. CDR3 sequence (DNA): TGCAGTGTCTGGGGAAATGAGCAGTTCTTC.

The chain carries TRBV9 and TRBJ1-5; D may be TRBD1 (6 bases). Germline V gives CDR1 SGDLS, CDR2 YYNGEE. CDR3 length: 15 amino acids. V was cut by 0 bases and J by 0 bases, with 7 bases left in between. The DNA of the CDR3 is TGTGCCAGCAGCGTAGCAGGGGCTAGCAATCAGCCCCAGCATTTT. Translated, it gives CASSVAGASNQPQHF.

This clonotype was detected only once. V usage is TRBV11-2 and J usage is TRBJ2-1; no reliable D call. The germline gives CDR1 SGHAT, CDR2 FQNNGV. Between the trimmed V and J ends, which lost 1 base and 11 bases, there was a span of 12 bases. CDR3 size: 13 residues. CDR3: CASSLVNPDKQFF. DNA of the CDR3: TGTGCCAGCAGCTTAGTTAACCCCGACAAGCAGTTCTTC.

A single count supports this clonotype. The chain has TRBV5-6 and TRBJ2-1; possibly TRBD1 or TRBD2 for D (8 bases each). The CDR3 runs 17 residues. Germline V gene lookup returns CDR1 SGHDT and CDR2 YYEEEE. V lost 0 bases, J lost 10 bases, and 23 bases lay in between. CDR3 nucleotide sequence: TGTGCCAGCAGCTTGGGGACAGGGCAAGGACTAGCATGGGAGCAGTTCTTC. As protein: CASSLGTGQGLAWEQFF.

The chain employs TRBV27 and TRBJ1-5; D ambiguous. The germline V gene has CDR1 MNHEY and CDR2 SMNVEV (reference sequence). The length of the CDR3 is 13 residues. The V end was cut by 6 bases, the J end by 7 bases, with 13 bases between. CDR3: CASRRNSGQPQHF. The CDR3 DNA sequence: TGTGCCAGCAGAAGGAATTCGGGCCAGCCCCAGCATTTT.

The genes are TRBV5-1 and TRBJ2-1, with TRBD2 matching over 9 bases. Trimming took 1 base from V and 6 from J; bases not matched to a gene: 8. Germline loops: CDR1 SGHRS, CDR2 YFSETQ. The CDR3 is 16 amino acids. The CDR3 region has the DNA TGCGCCAGCAGCTTGTTGGCAGCGGGAGGTGTCAATGAGCAGTTCTTC. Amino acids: CASSLLAAGGVNEQFF.

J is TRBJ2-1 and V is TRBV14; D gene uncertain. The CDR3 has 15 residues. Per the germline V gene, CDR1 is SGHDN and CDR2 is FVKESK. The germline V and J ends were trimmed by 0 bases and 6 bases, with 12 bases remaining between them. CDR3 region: CASSQDQWQSNEQFF. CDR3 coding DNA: TGTGCCAGCAGCCAAGATCAATGGCAGTCCAATGAGCAGTTCTTC.

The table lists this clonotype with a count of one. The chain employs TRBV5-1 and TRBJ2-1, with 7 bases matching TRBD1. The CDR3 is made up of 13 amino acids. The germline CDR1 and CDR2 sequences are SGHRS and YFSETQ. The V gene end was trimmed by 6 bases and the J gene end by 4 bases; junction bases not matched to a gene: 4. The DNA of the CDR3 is TGCGCCAGCACGAGGGGGCATTACAATGAGCAGTTCTTC. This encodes CASTRGHYNEQFF.